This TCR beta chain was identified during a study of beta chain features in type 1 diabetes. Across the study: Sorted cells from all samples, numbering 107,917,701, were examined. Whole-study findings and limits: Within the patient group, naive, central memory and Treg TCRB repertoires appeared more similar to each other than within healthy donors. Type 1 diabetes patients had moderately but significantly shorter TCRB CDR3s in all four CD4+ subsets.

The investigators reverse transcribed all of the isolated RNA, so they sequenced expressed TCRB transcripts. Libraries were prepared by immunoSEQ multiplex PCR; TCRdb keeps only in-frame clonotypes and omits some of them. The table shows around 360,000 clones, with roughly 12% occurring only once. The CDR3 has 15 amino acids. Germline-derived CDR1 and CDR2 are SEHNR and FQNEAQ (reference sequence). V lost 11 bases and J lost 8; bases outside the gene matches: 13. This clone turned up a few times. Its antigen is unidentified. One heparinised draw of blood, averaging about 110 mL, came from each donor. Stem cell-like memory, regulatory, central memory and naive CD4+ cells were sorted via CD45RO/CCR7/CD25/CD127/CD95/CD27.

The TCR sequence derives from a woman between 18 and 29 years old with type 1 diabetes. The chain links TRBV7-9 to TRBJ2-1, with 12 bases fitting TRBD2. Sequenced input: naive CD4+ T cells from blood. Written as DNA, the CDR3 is TGTGCCCTATACCCCCCTAGCGGGAGGGCCCATGAGCAGTTCTTC. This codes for CALYPPSGRAHEQFF.